These T cell receptor beta chains were read from a single sample in a study of shared clonotypes between healthy human individuals. Some clones are missing from TCRdb's copy, which holds only in-frame ones; the method was immunoSEQ multiplex PCR. Of a few million clones in the sample, over 85% were seen once. Sequenced input: naive CD4+ T cells sorted from blood. Receptors were obtained from a man aged 18 to 29 in good health. Both conserved end residues are part of each CDR3. A D gene is named only where the DNA matches it firmly. Clone size is stated in some rows and not others, as once, few, many or a class when expanded.

J gene,clone size,V gene,D gene,CDR3 protein,CDR3 DNA
TRBJ1-2,-,TRBV9,-,CASSVAQGYGYTF,TGTGCCAGCAGCGTAGCTCAGGGCTATGGCTACACCTTC
TRBJ1-1,-,TRBV6-1,-,CASSEAGTNTEAFF,TGTGCCAGCAGTGAAGCGGGGACGAACACTGAAGCTTTCTTT
TRBJ2-5,-,TRBV21-1,-,CASSPGTGEETQYF,TGTGCCAGCAGCCCCGGGACAGGTGAAGAGACCCAGTACTTC
TRBJ2-7,-,TRBV7-8,TRBD1,CASSPGKGQLHEQYF,TGTGCCAGCAGCCCTGGGAAGGGACAGCTCCACGAGCAGTACTTC
TRBJ1-1,few,TRBV6-6,-,CASSLEVYTEAFF,TGTGCCAGCAGTCTGGAAGTATACACTGAAGCTTTCTTT
TRBJ1-4,-,TRBV5-1,-,CASSSGLGFLNEKLFF,TGCGCCAGCAGCTCTGGTCTAGGTTTTCTTAATGAAAAACTGTTTTTT
TRBJ2-1,-,TRBV5-1,TRBD1,CASRRTGTGGEKSYNEQFF,TGCGCCAGCAGAAGGACCGGGACAGGGGGTGAAAAGTCCTACAATGAGCAGTTCTTC
TRBJ1-1,-,TRBV19,-,CASSIGQVLLPAEAFF,TGTGCCAGTAGTATCGGCCAGGTACTGTTACCCGCTGAAGCTTTCTTT
TRBJ1-1,-,TRBV30,-,CAWKWRQSGNTEAFF,TGTGCCTGGAAATGGCGGCAGTCAGGGAACACTGAAGCTTTCTTT
TRBJ1-2,few,TRBV6-6,TRBD1,CASSSDRAGGYTF,TGTGCCAGCAGCTCCGACAGGGCGGGCGGCTACACCTTC
TRBJ1-2,-,TRBV7-9,-,CASSLRDYGYTF,TGTGCCAGCAGCTTACGGGACTATGGCTACACCTTC
TRBJ2-5,-,TRBV12-2,-,CASRLAIDRWGETQYF,TGTGCAAGTCGCTTAGCGATAGACAGGTGGGGGGAGACCCAGTACTTC
TRBJ1-5,-,TRBV19,-,CASSINGNSNQPQHF,TGTGCCAGTAGTATCAACGGGAATAGCAATCAGCCCCAGCATTTT
TRBJ1-2,-,TRBV6-6,-,CASSLNSNYGYTF,TGTGCCAGCAGCTTAAACTCTAACTATGGCTACACCTTC
TRBJ2-7,-,TRBV11-3,TRBD1,CASSLGPTGYEQYF,TGTGCCAGCAGCTTAGGCCCGACAGGGTACGAGCAGTACTTC
TRBJ2-7,-,TRBV5-1,-,CASSLVGQGSNEQYF,TGCGCCAGCAGCTTGGTTGGGCAGGGCAGTAACGAGCAGTACTTC
TRBJ2-3,-,TRBV10-3,-,CAITGSSTDTQYF,TGTGCCATTACAGGATCTAGCACAGATACGCAGTATTTT
TRBJ2-3,-,TRBV6-5,-,CASSYLSPTDTQYF,TGTGCCAGCAGTTATTTAAGTCCCACAGATACGCAGTATTTT
TRBJ2-1,-,TRBV7-2,TRBD2,CASSLSGGFSYNEQFF,TGTGCCAGCAGCTTATCGGGGGGATTCTCCTACAATGAGCAGTTCTTC
TRBJ2-3,-,TRBV29-1,TRBD2,CSVPSSGSFADTQYF,TGCAGCGTCCCGAGTAGCGGGAGTTTCGCAGATACGCAGTATTTT
TRBJ1-1,-,TRBV6-6,-,CASSYSQGRRNTEAFF,TGTGCCAGCAGTTACTCGCAGGGGCGAAGAAACACTGAAGCTTTCTTT
TRBJ1-2,-,TRBV19,TRBD1,CASRDRGPTNYGYTF,TGTGCCAGTCGGGACAGGGGGCCGACTAACTATGGCTACACCTTC
TRBJ2-3,-,TRBV9,TRBD2,CASSSQLAGNNTDTQYF,TGTGCCAGCAGCTCGCAACTAGCGGGAAATAACACAGATACGCAGTATTTT
TRBJ2-1,once,TRBV9,-,CASSTRLGNEQFF,TGTGCCAGCAGTACTAGGCTTGGCAATGAGCAGTTCTTC
TRBJ2-3,-,TRBV6-1,TRBD1,CASRAGGLGTDTQYF,TGTGCCAGCAGGGCAGGGGGTTTAGGCACAGATACGCAGTATTTT
TRBJ1-1,-,TRBV19,-,CASSAWSNTEAFF,TGTGCCAGTAGTGCTTGGTCGAACACTGAAGCTTTCTTT
TRBJ1-1,-,TRBV18,TRBD1,CASSPGGQGSEAFF,TGTGCCAGCTCTCCTGGGGGACAGGGGAGTGAAGCTTTCTTT
TRBJ2-2,-,TRBV9,-,CASSVVAGTVNTGELFF,TGTGCCAGCAGCGTGGTAGCCGGGACGGTGAACACCGGGGAGCTGTTTTTT
TRBJ2-5,-,TRBV6-6,-,CASSYSKWGETQYF,TGTGCCAGCAGTTACTCGAAGTGGGGGGAGACCCAGTACTTC
TRBJ2-7,-,TRBV6-1,TRBD2,CARPRSGGGEQYF,TGTGCCAGACCTAGATCGGGAGGAGGCGAGCAGTACTTC
TRBJ1-2,-,TRBV4-3,TRBD1,CASSQDGAGQYYGYTF,TGCGCCAGCAGCCAGGATGGGGCGGGACAGTACTATGGCTACACCTTC
TRBJ2-1,-,TRBV18,TRBD2,CASSPYSGDREQFF,TGTGCCAGCTCACCGTACAGCGGGGACCGGGAGCAGTTCTTC
TRBJ1-1,-,TRBV29-1,-,CSVGQVWNTEAFF,TGCAGCGTTGGACAGGTGTGGAACACTGAAGCTTTCTTT
TRBJ1-5,-,TRBV5-5,TRBD1,CASSSGQGSRDQPQHF,TGTGCCAGCAGCTCGGGACAGGGATCGCGCGATCAGCCCCAGCATTTT
TRBJ1-2,-,TRBV18,-,CASSQAEDYGYTF,TGTGCCAGCTCTCAAGCAGAGGACTATGGCTACACCTTC
TRBJ2-1,-,TRBV7-2,-,CASSLGNGWYEQFF,TGTGCCAGCAGCTTAGGTAACGGATGGTATGAGCAGTTCTTC
TRBJ1-4,few,TRBV7-9,-,CASSPDLRSNEKLFF,TGTGCCAGCAGCCCCGACCTGAGGTCGAATGAAAAACTGTTTTTT
TRBJ2-2,-,TRBV6-5,-,CASSYSNPGGELFF,TGTGCCAGCAGTTACTCGAATCCCGGGGGGGAGCTGTTTTTT
TRBJ2-5,-,TRBV6-1,TRBD1,CASSLGQGSLETQYF,TGTGCCAGCAGTTTGGGACAGGGGTCCCTAGAGACCCAGTACTTC
TRBJ2-1,-,TRBV28,-,CASSPNRLDGLNNEQFF,TGTGCCAGCAGTCCGAATCGACTGGATGGGCTGAACAATGAGCAGTTCTTC
TRBJ1-1,-,TRBV6-5,-,CASSYLVGGTEAFF,TGTGCCAGCAGTTACCTTGTCGGGGGGACTGAAGCTTTCTTT
TRBJ1-6,-,TRBV7-2,-,CASSLGPNSPLHF,TGTGCCAGCAGCTTAGGTCCTAATTCACCCCTCCACTTT
TRBJ1-4,-,TRBV6-1,-,CASRTPGLNEKLFF,TGTGCCAGCAGGACCCCGGGATTGAATGAAAAACTGTTTTTT
TRBJ2-3,-,TRBV7-3,TRBD1,CASSPGQGLETDTQYF,TGTGCCAGCAGCCCCGGACAGGGGCTAGAGACAGATACGCAGTATTTT
TRBJ2-2,-,TRBV10-3,TRBD2,CAISESGREGTGELFF,TGTGCCATCAGTGAGTCTGGCAGGGAGGGGACCGGGGAGCTGTTTTTT
TRBJ2-1,-,TRBV5-4,TRBD2,CASSSGGGTSGGPGDEQFF,TGTGCCAGCAGCTCTGGGGGCGGGACTAGCGGGGGCCCCGGGGATGAGCAGTTCTTC
TRBJ2-5,-,TRBV19,-,CASSIHVQETQYF,TGTGCCAGTAGTATCCACGTTCAAGAGACCCAGTACTTC
TRBJ2-7,-,TRBV27,-,CASSFRREQYF,TGTGCCAGCAGTTTTAGGCGAGAGCAGTACTTC
TRBJ1-5,-,TRBV7-6,TRBD1,CASSPKARDRGINQPQHF,TGTGCCAGCAGCCCCAAAGCCCGGGACAGGGGAATTAATCAGCCCCAGCATTTT
TRBJ1-5,-,TRBV19,-,CASRYVASNQPQHF,TGTGCCAGTAGGTATGTCGCAAGCAATCAGCCCCAGCATTTT
TRBJ2-1,-,TRBV30,TRBD1,CAWSVPPTGSTYNEQFF,TGTGCCTGGAGTGTACCGCCGACAGGGTCGACCTACAATGAGCAGTTCTTC